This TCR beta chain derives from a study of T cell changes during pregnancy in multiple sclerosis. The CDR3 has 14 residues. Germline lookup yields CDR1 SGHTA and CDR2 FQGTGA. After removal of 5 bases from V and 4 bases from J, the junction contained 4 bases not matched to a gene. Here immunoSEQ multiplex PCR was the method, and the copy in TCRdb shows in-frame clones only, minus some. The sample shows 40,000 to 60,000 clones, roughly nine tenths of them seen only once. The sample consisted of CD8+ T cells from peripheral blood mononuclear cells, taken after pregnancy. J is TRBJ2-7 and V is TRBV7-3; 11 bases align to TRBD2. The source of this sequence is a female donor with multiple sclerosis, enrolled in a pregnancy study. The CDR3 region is CASSPTSGSYEQYF. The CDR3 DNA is TGTGCCAGCAGCCCCACTAGCGGGAGTTACGAGCAGTACTTC.